A selection of T cell receptor beta chains follows, all from one sample in a study of T cell responses to AZD1222 COVID-19 vaccine. Assay used: immunoSEQ multiplex PCR; TCRdb lists only in-frame clones, some missing. The sample comprises 150,000 or so clones, under 95% of which are singletons, and around 1% rests with the top ten. The sample here was peripheral blood, taken 28 days after the second AZD1222 dose. Receptors were obtained from an adult who received the AZD1222 COVID-19 vaccine. CDR3s include the opening cysteine and the closing phenylalanine or tryptophan. A D gene is named only where the DNA matches it firmly.

D gene: -; V gene: TRBV6-1; J gene: TRBJ1-2; CDR3 protein: CASSEVGPVYGYTF; CDR3 DNA: TGTGCCAGCAGTGAAGTCGGGCCAGTCTATGGCTACACCTTC
D gene: -; V gene: TRBV6-6; J gene: TRBJ2-3; CDR3 protein: CASSYLSDTQYF; CDR3 DNA: TGTGCCAGCAGTTACTTGTCAGATACGCAGTATTTT
D gene: TRBD1; V gene: TRBV10-3; J gene: TRBJ2-1; CDR3 protein: CAIIQGASYNEQFF; CDR3 DNA: TGTGCCATCATACAGGGGGCCTCCTACAATGAGCAGTTCTTC
D gene: -; V gene: TRBV5-1; J gene: TRBJ2-2; CDR3 protein: CASSRGGINTGELFF; CDR3 DNA: TGCGCCAGCAGCCGCGGTGGGATTAACACCGGGGAGCTGTTTTTT
D gene: -; V gene: TRBV5-1; J gene: TRBJ1-3; CDR3 protein: CASSLNSRGSGNTIYF; CDR3 DNA: TGCGCCAGCAGCTTGAATAGCAGGGGCTCTGGAAACACCATATATTTT
D gene: -; V gene: TRBV18; J gene: TRBJ2-1; CDR3 protein: CASSPLFGGPSDEQFF; CDR3 DNA: TGTGCCAGCTCACCACTATTCGGAGGGCCTTCGGATGAGCAGTTCTTC
D gene: -; V gene: TRBV30; J gene: TRBJ2-1; CDR3 protein: CARGYLYNEQFF; CDR3 DNA: TGTGCTAGGGGGTATCTCTACAATGAGCAGTTCTTC
D gene: -; V gene: TRBV5-4; J gene: TRBJ2-1; CDR3 protein: CASSSRTQYNEQFF; CDR3 DNA: TGTGCCAGCAGCTCTCGGACTCAGTACAATGAGCAGTTCTTC
D gene: -; V gene: TRBV27; J gene: TRBJ2-1; CDR3 protein: CASSFGQSNEQFF; CDR3 DNA: TGTGCCAGCAGTTTCGGACAGTCCAATGAGCAGTTCTTC
D gene: TRBD1; V gene: TRBV5-1; J gene: TRBJ1-3; CDR3 protein: CASSMGQGADTIYF; CDR3 DNA: TGCGCCAGCAGCATGGGACAGGGGGCGGACACCATATATTTT
D gene: TRBD2; V gene: TRBV28; J gene: TRBJ2-5; CDR3 protein: CASRIGSSGSWETQYF; CDR3 DNA: TGTGCCAGCAGGATAGGGAGTAGCGGGAGTTGGGAGACCCAGTACTTC
D gene: TRBD1; V gene: TRBV10-3; J gene: TRBJ1-6; CDR3 protein: CAISVGQGDNSPLHF; CDR3 DNA: TGTGCCATCAGTGTGGGCCAGGGGGATAATTCACCCCTCCACTTT
D gene: TRBD1; V gene: TRBV28; J gene: TRBJ1-2; CDR3 protein: CASRKTGGARNYGYTF; CDR3 DNA: TGTGCCAGCAGAAAGACAGGGGGCGCGCGTAACTATGGCTACACCTTC
D gene: -; V gene: TRBV21-1; J gene: TRBJ1-6; CDR3 protein: CASSNNWASNSPLHF; CDR3 DNA: TGTGCCAGCAGCAACAACTGGGCCTCTAATTCACCCCTCCACTTT
D gene: -; V gene: TRBV29-1; J gene: TRBJ1-1; CDR3 protein: CSVTRFWGNTEAFF; CDR3 DNA: TGCAGCGTGACTAGGTTTTGGGGTAACACTGAAGCTTTCTTT
D gene: -; V gene: TRBV6-5; J gene: TRBJ2-7; CDR3 protein: CASSLDGSYEQYF; CDR3 DNA: TGTGCCAGCAGTTTGGACGGCTCCTACGAGCAGTACTTC
D gene: -; V gene: TRBV7-9; J gene: TRBJ1-3; CDR3 protein: CASSFWSGPGNTIYF; CDR3 DNA: TGTGCCAGCAGTTTTTGGTCGGGACCTGGAAACACCATATATTTT
D gene: -; V gene: TRBV2; J gene: TRBJ1-2; CDR3 protein: CASISAGYGYTF; CDR3 DNA: TGTGCCAGCATCTCGGCAGGCTATGGCTACACCTTC
D gene: TRBD2; V gene: TRBV12-5; J gene: TRBJ2-1; CDR3 protein: CASGRNVLATIIDEQFF; CDR3 DNA: TGTGCTAGTGGCCGAAACGTACTAGCGACGATTATCGATGAGCAGTTCTTC
D gene: -; V gene: TRBV5-1; J gene: TRBJ1-3; CDR3 protein: CASSLGAANTIYF; CDR3 DNA: TGCGCCAGCAGCTTGGGGGCGGCAAACACCATATATTTT
D gene: -; V gene: TRBV11-3; J gene: TRBJ2-5; CDR3 protein: CASSQGWETQYF; CDR3 DNA: TGTGCCAGCAGCCAAGGGTGGGAGACCCAGTACTTC